The 25 T cell receptor beta chains presented below share a single source sample, sequenced in a study of cytomegalovirus exposure and HLA in healthy donors. Generated by immunoSEQ multiplex PCR, the TCRdb table keeps only in-frame clones and is missing some. The table has roughly 75,000 clones, about 82% seen once; the top ten hold under 3.5%. Source material: PBMCs. The receptors shown here come from a man aged 25 to 40 in good health and CMV-seronegative.

The rearrangement uses TRBV2 and TRBJ2-3, with 8 bases lining up with TRBD2. The CDR3 spans 12 residues. J was trimmed by 4 bases and V by 6 bases; bases with no gene match: 0. The V gene's germline CDR1 is SNHLY and CDR2 FYNNEI. The CDR3 spells CASRTSADTQYF. The CDR3 region has the DNA TGTGCCAGCAGGACTAGCGCAGATACGCAGTATTTT.

This clone came up once. The V call is TRBV29-1, the J call TRBJ1-2, with D possibly matching TRBD1 (6 bases). Looked up from germline, CDR1 is SQVTM and CDR2 is ANQGSEA. This CDR3 is 14 amino acids long. The germline V and J ends were trimmed by 3 bases and 10 bases, with 21 bases remaining between them. CDR3 loop: CSVEDWRRKGDYTF. The CDR3 DNA sequence: TGCAGCGTTGAGGACTGGAGACGAAAGGGGGACTACACCTTC.

V and J are TRBV7-9 and TRBJ1-2; D remains ambiguous. Germline-derived CDR1 and CDR2 are SEHNR and FQNEAQ (reference sequence). Trimming took off 1 base at V and 3 bases at J, with 12 bases between the two ends. The CDR3 is made up of 15 amino acids. The CDR3 protein is CASSLEGRTYYGYTF. CDR3 in DNA: TGTGCCAGCAGCTTAGAAGGCAGGACTTACTATGGCTACACCTTC.

This clone was recorded once. The chain is built from TRBV11-3 and TRBJ2-1; TRBD2 is a possible D gene (6 bases). CDR1 is SGHNT, CDR2 YENEEA, per germline. CDR3 length equals 13 residues. V gave up 6 bases and J gave up 10 bases, with 16 bases separating them. The CDR3 reads CASRFSSGEEQFF. CDR3 nucleotides: TGTGCCAGCAGATTCTCTTCGGGGGAGGAGCAGTTCTTC.

The gene calls are TRBV9 and TRBJ1-4; tentatively, D is TRBD1 (5 bases). The CDR3 sequence is 15 residues long. CDR1 SGDLS and CDR2 YYNGEE come from the germline V gene. V gave up 0 bases and J gave up 3 bases, with 9 bases separating them. The CDR3 DNA follows: TGTGCCAGCAGCGTAGGGGGGGGAGCTAATGAAAAACTGTTTTTT. This codes for CASSVGGGANEKLFF.

This chain uses TRBV30 with TRBJ1-5; a weak D match, TRBD1 (5 bases). The CDR3 runs to 15 residues. With 7 bases removed from V and 3 bases from J, the gap between germline ends came to 19 bases. Germline lookup yields CDR1 GTSNPN and CDR2 SVGIG (reference sequence). CDR3 coding DNA: TGTGCCTCCCTCCTCTCCCAGGGTCCCAATCAGCCCCAGCATTTT. Its translation is CASLLSQGPNQPQHF.

The chain couples TRBV2 to TRBJ1-2, with 7 bases aligning to TRBD1. Germline trimming cut 7 bases from V and 4 bases from J; bases unmatched to any gene: 6. This CDR3 contains 13 residues. The germline gives CDR1 SNHLY, CDR2 FYNNEI. This CDR3 reads CASTLQGGYGYTF. CDR3 coding DNA: TGTGCCAGCACTCTGCAGGGGGGCTATGGCTACACCTTC.

This clone was counted only a few times. V and J are TRBV2 and TRBJ2-7; D remains unclear. V lost 11 bases and J lost 5, with 19 bases in between. Germline V lookup: CDR1 SNHLY, CDR2 FYNNEI. The CDR3 is 13 residues long. The CDR3: CASQRGPRDEQYV. The DNA for the CDR3 is TGTGCCTCCCAACGAGGCCCCCGCGACGAGCAGTACGTC.

The rearrangement links TRBV14 to TRBJ2-3, with 8 bases aligning to TRBD2. Germline CDR1 is SGHDN and CDR2 is FVKESK. The CDR3 runs 16 residues. Trimming removed 4 bases from V and 7 bases from J; junction bases left unmatched: 13. CDR3 DNA: TGTGCCAGCAGCCCCCGTTTAGGGGGGACTAGGAATACGCAGTATTTT. Protein product: CASSPRLGGTRNTQYF.

J is TRBJ1-5 and V is TRBV28; tentative D call: TRBD1 (6 bases). Germline loops: CDR1 MDHEN, CDR2 SYDVKM. This CDR3 has 14 amino acids. The V end was cut by 11 bases, the J end by 3 bases, with 17 bases between. CDR3 DNA sequence: TGTGCCTTTGCTAAGGGGGGGCCCAATCAGCCCCAGCATTTT. Translating it yields CAFAKGGPNQPQHF.

V and J are TRBV19 and TRBJ2-1; tentatively, D is TRBD1 (5 bases). Germline values: CDR1 LNHDA, CDR2 SQIVND (reference sequence). The CDR3 spans 12 residues. The V gene lost 7 bases and the J gene lost 4 bases, with 8 bases spanning the gap. CDR3 amino acids: CASMQGYNEQFF. CDR3 DNA sequence: TGTGCCAGTATGCAGGGATACAATGAGCAGTTCTTC.

This clone has only one observation. The rearrangement uses TRBV2 and TRBJ1-2; a weak D match, TRBD1 (6 bases). The germline V gene has CDR1 SNHLY and CDR2 FYNNEI. The ends were cut back, 3 bases at V and 4 bases at J, with 6 bases in the middle. There are 12 residues in the CDR3. The CDR3 DNA is TGTGCCAGCAGTGACAGGGGCTATGGCTACACCTTC. Its translation is CASSDRGYGYTF.

The gene calls are TRBV9 and TRBJ2-2; weak D call: TRBD2 (7 bases). The CDR3 consists of 15 residues. Per germline, CDR1 SGDLS and CDR2 YYNGEE. V lost 7 bases and J lost 4, with 17 bases in between. Here the CDR3 reads CASRGAGLGTGELFF. The DNA for the CDR3 is TGTGCCAGCCGGGGGGCGGGGCTAGGCACCGGGGAGCTGTTTTTT.

V gene TRBV9 combines with J gene TRBJ2-5; 7 nucleotides match TRBD1. CDR1 is SGDLS, CDR2 YYNGEE, per germline. The CDR3 consists of 14 residues. V gave up 0 bases and J gave up 3 bases; unmatched junction bases: 2. DNA for the CDR3: TGTGCCAGCAGCGTAGAAGGGGGCGAAGAGACCCAGTACTTC. Translated, it gives CASSVEGGEETQYF. The full variable domain, in which reference TRBV9 and TRBJ2-5 provide the parts outside the CDR3, is DSGVTQTPKHLITATGQRVTLRCSPRSGDLSVYWYQQSLDQGLQFLIQYYNGEERAKGNILERFSAQQFPDLHSELNLSSLELGDSALYFCASSVEGGEETQYFGPGTRLLVL.

This clone was recorded only once. This chain joins TRBV5-6 and TRBJ1-1; D remains unclear. Trimming removed 7 bases at V and 4 bases at J, with 11 bases between. Germline CDR1 SGHDT, CDR2 YYEEEE. This CDR3 has 12 amino acids. The CDR3 coding sequence is TGTGCCAGCGCCACAGTGGGCACTGAAGCTTTCTTT. Protein product: CASATVGTEAFF.

In DNA form, the CDR3 reads TGCGCCAGCAGACCTGACAGACAAACAGATACGCAGTATTTT. Its protein is CASRPDRQTDTQYF. The rearrangement joins TRBV5-1 to TRBJ2-3; D possibly corresponds to TRBD1 (5 bases). The CDR3 spans 14 residues. V was trimmed by 5 bases and J by 3 bases, leaving 13 bases between them. Germline CDR1 reads SGHRS; CDR2 reads YFSETQ.

The rearrangement joins TRBV5-6 to TRBJ2-4, with 11 positions matching TRBD2. The V and J ends lost 2 bases and 5 bases, in that order; junction bases with no gene match: 6. This CDR3 comprises 16 residues. Germline V lookup: CDR1 SGHDT, CDR2 YYEEEE. CDR3 bases: TGTGCCAGCAGCTTCCGAGGACTAGCGGGCGAAAACATTCAGTACTTC. The encoded protein is CASSFRGLAGENIQYF.

The chain carries TRBV2 and TRBJ1-5, with TRBD1 identical over 11 bases. The V and J ends lost 5 bases and 7 bases, in that order; junction bases with no gene match: 7. The germline V gene encodes CDR1 SNHLY and CDR2 FYNNEI. The CDR3 covers 15 residues. Here the CDR3 reads CASSWTGGSLQPQHF. The CDR3 DNA sequence: TGTGCCAGCAGTTGGACAGGGGGCTCCCTCCAGCCCCAGCATTTT.

CDR3 amino acids: CASTYSGVQETQYF. CDR3 in DNA: TGTGCCAGCACCTACAGCGGGGTCCAAGAGACCCAGTACTTC. The V and J genes are TRBV28 and TRBJ2-5; 7 bases line up with TRBD2. Germline V lookup: CDR1 MDHEN, CDR2 SYDVKM. V lost 7 bases, J lost 1 base, and 6 bases stayed unmatched. CDR3 length: 14 amino acids.

The chain couples TRBV6-1 to TRBJ2-7; D is unclear. Trimming removed 7 bases from V and 2 bases from J, with 15 bases in between. The CDR3 covers 14 residues. The germline gives CDR1 MNHNS, CDR2 SASEGT. The CDR3 is CASNPIEVPYEQYF. CDR3 nucleotide sequence: TGTGCCAGCAACCCGATTGAGGTGCCCTACGAGCAGTACTTC.

The chain couples TRBV4-1 to TRBJ2-1; the match to TRBD1 covers 9 bases. CDR3 size: 17 residues. After removal of 4 bases from V and 2 bases from J, the junction contained 9 bases not matched to a gene. CDR1 is MGHRA, CDR2 YSYEKL, per germline. CDR3 DNA: TGCGCCAGCAGCCGGGGCGGGACAGGGATTCCCTACAATGAGCAGTTCTTC. Residues: CASSRGGTGIPYNEQFF.

V gene TRBV27 combines with J gene TRBJ2-3; TRBD2 matches at 8 bases. The V gene end was trimmed by 7 bases and the J gene end by 2 bases; junction bases not matched to a gene: 11. CDR1 and CDR2 (germline): MNHEY, SMNVEV (reference sequence). CDR3 length: 16 residues. CDR3 residues: CASTPGAGGHTDTQYF. CDR3 in DNA: TGTGCCAGCACCCCAGGGGCGGGGGGCCACACAGATACGCAGTATTTT.

Here the CDR3 DNA reads TGTGCCAGCAGCTCTCCGGGACAGGGTGAATCCGAGCAGTACTTC. Amino acids: CASSSPGQGESEQYF. The chain links TRBV5-4 to TRBJ2-7; 9 bases agree with TRBD1. Looked up from germline, CDR1 is SGHNT and CDR2 is YYREEE (reference sequence). The trim removed 3 bases at V and 6 bases at J, leaving 10 bases unmatched. The CDR3 loop spans 15 amino acids.

The CDR3 bases are TGTGCCAGCAGCGTGGAGTACAGGGACAGGGGTTACTCTGGGGCCAACGTCCTGACTTTC. This translates into CASSVEYRDRGYSGANVLTF. This sequence joins TRBV9 and TRBJ2-6; 10 bases line up with TRBD1. This CDR3 has 20 residues. Germline CDR1 is SGDLS and CDR2 is YYNGEE. Trimming at V came to 2 bases and at J to 0 bases, leaving 11 bases not matched to a gene.

This sequence joins TRBV11-2 and TRBJ2-7, with D tentatively TRBD1 (6 bases). Germline-derived CDR1 and CDR2 are SGHAT and FQNNGV. V dropped 5 bases and J dropped 3 bases, with 17 bases sitting between them. The CDR3 covers 15 residues. CDR3 protein: CASSPLGGRDYEQYF. CDR3 DNA sequence: TGTGCCAGCAGCCCCCTTGGGGGCCGGGACTACGAGCAGTACTTC.